These 11 T cell receptor beta chains came from one sample sequenced in a study of blood T cell repertoires in COVID-19. Profiled with immunoSEQ multiplex PCR; TCRdb holds only in-frame clones, not every one. This sample has about 55,000 clones; roughly 85% occur once, and the top ten carry roughly 5.8%. The specimen was peripheral blood. Source of these receptors: a human donor in a cohort sampled during active or convalescent COVID-19.

The CDR3 spells CASSPPGGLNEQFF. The CDR3 DNA reads as TGTGCCAGCTCACCACCGGGGGGGCTAAATGAGCAGTTCTTC. The chain joins TRBV18 to TRBJ2-1; the D gene is possibly TRBD2 (7 bases). The ends were cut back, 0 bases at V and 7 bases at J, with 10 bases in the middle. The CDR3 sequence is 14 residues long. Germline CDR1 KGHSH, CDR2 LQKENI.

The V call is TRBV11-1, the J call TRBJ2-2; D remains ambiguous. The CDR3 has 14 amino acids. V was clipped by 1 base and J by 5 bases, with 8 bases between them. Germline CDR1 and CDR2: SGHAT and FQDESV (reference sequence). DNA for the CDR3: TGTGCCAGCAGCTTAGAACAGCTTACCGGGGAGCTGTTTTTT. Protein product: CASSLEQLTGELFF.

The V call is TRBV5-1, the J call TRBJ1-1; possibly TRBD1 for D (5 bases). CDR1 is SGHRS and CDR2 is YFSETQ in the germline V gene. Trimming cost V 7 bases and J 2 bases, with 9 bases left between them. The CDR3 is 12 amino acids. In DNA form, the CDR3 reads TGCGCCAGCGCCAGGGAAAACACTGAAGCTTTCTTT. The encoded protein is CASARENTEAFF.

As to this clone: Other DNA variants within this sample encode the same CDR3. J is TRBJ1-1 and V is TRBV10-3; D gene uncertain. Germline CDR1 reads ENHRY; CDR2 reads SYGVKD. V lost 0 bases and J lost 1, with 6 bases in between. The CDR3 loop spans 14 amino acids. CDR3 DNA sequence: TGTGCCATCAGTGAGTCTACAGCGAACACTGAAGCTTTCTTT. It specifies CAISESTANTEAFF.

The chain links TRBV2 to TRBJ1-1; 7 bases agree with TRBD1. J gave up 12 bases and V 6 bases, and 10 bases lay outside the gene matches. This CDR3 region has 12 residues. The germline CDR1 and CDR2 sequences are SNHLY and FYNNEI. The CDR3 spells CASRAGQGGTFF. The CDR3 region has the DNA TGTGCCAGCAGAGCTGGGCAGGGGGGAACTTTCTTT.

J is TRBJ1-4 and V is TRBV30; possible D gene TRBD1, 5 bases. Germline V gives CDR1 GTSNPN, CDR2 SVGIG (reference sequence). Deletions cut 0 bases from V and 4 bases from J, with 12 bases between. The CDR3 has 15 residues. The DNA of the CDR3 is TGTGCCTGGAGTGTAGGGGCAGGGAATAATGAAAAACTGTTTTTT. This translates into CAWSVGAGNNEKLFF.

The chain joins TRBV10-3 to TRBJ2-5, with 9 bases fitting TRBD2. V lost 2 bases, J lost 2 bases, and 0 bases stayed unmatched. In germline, CDR1 is ENHRY, CDR2 SYGVKD. The CDR3 consists of 14 residues. The CDR3: CAISEGLAQETQYF. The DNA of the CDR3 is TGTGCCATCAGTGAGGGACTAGCGCAAGAGACCCAGTACTTC.

This clone was seen just once. The chain combines TRBV24-1 with TRBJ1-1; 7 bases map to TRBD1. Germline trimming cut 4 bases from V and 3 bases from J; bases unmatched to any gene: 4. CDR1 and CDR2 from the germline V gene are KGHDR and SFDVKD. The CDR3 runs to 14 residues. CDR3 region: CATSDPGQYTEAFF. The CDR3, as DNA: TGTGCCACCAGTGACCCGGGACAGTACACTGAAGCTTTCTTT.

The rearrangement uses TRBV18 and TRBJ2-1; 9 bases fit TRBD1. The CDR3 contains 15 residues. Germline assignment: CDR1 KGHSH and CDR2 LQKENI. After removal of 2 bases from V and 7 bases from J, the junction contained 6 bases not matched to a gene. CDR3 loop: CASSPETGGRNEQFF. The CDR3 DNA reads as TGTGCCAGCTCACCAGAGACAGGGGGTAGGAATGAGCAGTTCTTC.

This clone has more than one count but fewer than ten. The gene calls are TRBV5-8 and TRBJ2-2; 15 nucleotides match TRBD2. Trimming cost V 4 bases and J 5 bases; bases outside gene matches: 6. CDR1 and CDR2 from the germline V gene are SGHTS and YDEGEE. The CDR3 has 17 amino acids. CDR3 sequence reads: CASSPGLAGGPTGELFF. The CDR3 nucleotides read TGTGCCAGCAGCCCTGGACTAGCGGGGGGGCCAACCGGGGAGCTGTTTTTT.

The gene calls are TRBV3-1 (or the pseudogene TRBV3-2) and TRBJ1-2; TRBD1 matches 8 bases. V lost 4 bases to trimming and J lost 2 bases; unmatched junction nucleotides: 6. The CDR3 has 15 amino acids. Germline V CDR1 and CDR2: LGHDT, YNNKEL (reference sequence). The CDR3 DNA sequence: TGTGCCAGCAGCCGCGTTACAGGGGGGAACTATGGCTACACCTTC. It is translated as CASSRVTGGNYGYTF.